This T cell receptor (beta chain) was captured in a study of CXCR3-negative and CXCR3-positive naive CD8 T cells. Via 5' RACE with UMI labels, TRB cDNA libraries were prepared. Using the 5' RACE reads, TCRdb records one entry per CDR3 protein without DNA. The sample includes 70,000 to 95,000 distinct CDR3 sequences. A word on this clonotype: Its antigen is as yet unknown.

The study's findings and limits: More hydrophobic TRB CDR3s were found in CXCR3-positive naive cells than in CXCR3-negative naive cells.

The sequence was collected from a human donor in good health. Some clones in this sample may be carry-over from other donors' samples. The sequenced sample consisted of naive CXCR3- CD8+ T cells from blood. Specified subset: CD45RO-CCR7+CD27+CD95- naive CD8+ T cells lacking CXCR3 (TNR3-).

The CDR3: CASSSLAGGSDEQFF. This rearrangement joins TRBV7-6 to TRBJ2-1; TCRdb's assignment of TRBD2 cannot be checked, as there is no DNA. Germline V lookup: CDR1 SGHVS, CDR2 FNYEAQ. This CDR3 region has 15 residues.